These 5 T cell receptor beta chains were all obtained from the same sample, sequenced in a study of blood T cell repertoires in COVID-19 (dated by TCRdb to the early 2020s). Library preparation used the immunoSEQ multiplex PCR assay. TCRdb obtained this table from immuneACCESS and retained in-frame rearrangements with V and J assigned. These tables miss some clones; where compared with another copy, unresolved V genes account for less than half of the shortfall, and the remainder is unexplained. Counted in this sample were some 240,000 clones; approximately 80% of them appeared once. Of the sample, over 10% is held by the ten largest clones. The sample comprised peripheral blood. These receptors came from a human donor in a cohort sampled during active COVID-19.

The chain combines TRBV24-1 with TRBJ2-1; 7 bases fit TRBD2. There are 18 residues in the CDR3. With V trimmed by 2 bases and J by 9 bases, 18 bases remained unmatched. Germline CDR1 reads KGHDR; CDR2 reads SFDVKD. CDR3 loop: CATSDSWGGGSPSGEQFF. CDR3 DNA sequence: TGTGCCACCAGTGATTCCTGGGGGGGAGGGAGCCCTAGCGGTGAGCAGTTCTTC.

CDR3 DNA sequence: TGCAGCGTTACTAGCGGGGGGCCGCCATCCGGGGAGCTGTTTTTT. This sequence encodes CSVTSGGPPSGELFF. This sequence joins TRBV29-1 and TRBJ2-2; 12 nucleotides match TRBD2. The germline CDR1 and CDR2 sequences are SQVTM and ANQGSEA. Losses at the gene ends were 5 bases for V and 6 bases for J; bases not matched to a gene: 7. There are 15 residues in the CDR3.

CDR3 region: CASSESLAGAADTQYF. The DNA for the CDR3 is TGTGCCAGCAGCGAGAGCCTAGCGGGAGCGGCAGATACGCAGTATTTT. The chain links TRBV7-2 to TRBJ2-3, with 10 bases aligning to TRBD2. V gave up 5 bases and J gave up 4 bases; unmatched junction bases: 9. The germline CDR1 and CDR2 sequences are SGHTA and FQGNSA. The CDR3 is 16 amino acids.

This clone was counted only a few times. The V gene is TRBV10-3, the J gene TRBJ1-3; the D is unclear. This CDR3 comprises 15 residues. Looked up from germline, CDR1 is ENHRY and CDR2 is SYGVKD. V dropped 5 bases and J dropped 7 bases, with 18 bases sitting between them. The CDR3 coding sequence is TGTGCCATCAGTACCTCCGGAGACCCTCGGAACACCATATATTTT. It encodes CAISTSGDPRNTIYF.

V and J are TRBV29-1 and TRBJ1-1; 9 nucleotides agree with TRBD1. Germline V gives CDR1 SQVTM, CDR2 ANQGSEA. V shed 7 bases and J 10 bases; nucleotides not matched to a gene: 13. The CDR3 runs to 13 residues. This CDR3 reads CSAAGQGGVGAFF. For the CDR3, the DNA is TGCAGCGCTGCGGGACAGGGAGGCGTTGGAGCTTTCTTT.